A selection of T cell receptor beta chains follows, all from one sample in a study of T cell responses to AZD1222 COVID-19 vaccine. Some clones are missing from TCRdb's copy, which holds only in-frame ones; the method was immunoSEQ multiplex PCR. The data contain more than 50,000 clones, 70% to 90% of them singletons. The input for sequencing was peripheral blood, taken on day 0 of AZD1222 vaccination. These receptors were taken from an adult in good health. Both conserved end residues are part of each CDR3. D genes are given only for firm matches. Clone sizes are given selectively: once, few, many, or a class where the clone is expanded.

j_call clone_size v_call d_call cdr3_aa cdr3_nt
TRBJ1-1 NA TRBV10-3 NA CAISSPFTEAFF TGTGCCATCAGTTCCCCCTTCACTGAAGCTTTCTTT
TRBJ1-2 once TRBV27 TRBD1 CASRLFGAGGANGGYTF TGTGCCAGCAGACTCTTCGGCGCAGGGGGGGCGAACGGGGGCTACACCTTC
TRBJ1-4 NA TRBV7-9 TRBD1 CASSLGQGRANEKLFF TGTGCCAGCAGCTTGGGACAGGGGCGTGCTAATGAAAAACTGTTTTTT
TRBJ1-1 NA TRBV9 NA CASSANTESTEAFF TGTGCCAGCAGCGCTAACACGGAGTCCACTGAAGCTTTCTTT
TRBJ1-2 NA TRBV29-1 NA CSVEKGWDGYTF TGCAGCGTTGAGAAGGGATGGGATGGCTACACCTTC
TRBJ1-6 NA TRBV3-1/TRBV3-2 NA CASSQIFKGRGYNSPLHF TGTGCCAGCAGCCAAATCTTCAAGGGGAGGGGATATAATTCACCCCTCCACTTT
TRBJ1-2 NA TRBV3-1/TRBV3-2 NA CASSWVYGYTF TGTGCCAGCAGCTGGGTCTATGGCTACACCTTC
TRBJ2-7 NA TRBV11-2 NA CASSLDPGGPYEQYF TGTGCCAGCAGCTTAGATCCGGGGGGCCCCTACGAGCAGTACTTC
TRBJ1-6 NA TRBV5-6 NA CASSLAVSKSPLHF TGTGCCAGCAGCTTGGCCGTCTCGAAATCACCCCTCCACTTT
TRBJ1-3 few TRBV3-1/TRBV3-2 NA CASSQDPGVSGNTIYF TGTGCCAGCAGCCAAGATCCAGGGGTCTCTGGAAACACCATATATTTT
TRBJ1-5 NA TRBV11-2 NA CASSPVGTLGPQHF TGTGCCAGCAGCCCCGTCGGGACGTTAGGGCCCCAGCATTTT
TRBJ1-5 NA TRBV6-5 NA CASREGGRGQPQHF TGTGCCAGCCGCGAGGGGGGGCGCGGGCAGCCCCAGCATTTT
TRBJ2-7 NA TRBV3-1/TRBV3-2 NA CASSQALTSYEQYF TGTGCCAGCAGCCAAGCCCTGACAAGCTACGAGCAGTACTTC
TRBJ1-1 NA TRBV18 NA CASSPPSLQNTEAFF TGTGCCAGCTCACCACCTAGTTTACAGAACACTGAAGCTTTCTTT
TRBJ1-4 NA TRBV19 NA CASSIRGGASEKLFF TGTGCCAGTAGTATTAGAGGGGGGGCCTCCGAAAAACTGTTTTTT
TRBJ1-5 few TRBV28 TRBD1 CASSLRGTGDSRQPQHF TGTGCCAGCAGTTTACGAGGGACAGGGGATTCCAGGCAGCCCCAGCATTTT
TRBJ2-2 few TRBV5-1 TRBD2 CASSPTLAPGELFF TGCGCCAGCAGCCCGACACTAGCGCCCGGGGAGCTGTTTTTT